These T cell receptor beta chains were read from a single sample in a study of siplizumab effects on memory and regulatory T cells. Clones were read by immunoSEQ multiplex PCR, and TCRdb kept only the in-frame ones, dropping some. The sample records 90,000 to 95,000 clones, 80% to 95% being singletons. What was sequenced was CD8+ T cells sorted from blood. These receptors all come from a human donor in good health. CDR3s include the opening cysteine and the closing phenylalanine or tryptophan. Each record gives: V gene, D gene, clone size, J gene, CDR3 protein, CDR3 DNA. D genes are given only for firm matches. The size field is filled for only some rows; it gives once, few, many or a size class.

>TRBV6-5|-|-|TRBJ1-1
CASSYSRGNTEAFF
TGTGCCAGCAGTTACTCTCGGGGGAACACTGAAGCTTTCTTT
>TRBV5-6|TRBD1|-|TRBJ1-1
CASSLEQGPGGTEAFF
TGTGCCAGCAGCTTGGAACAGGGGCCGGGAGGGACTGAAGCTTTCTTT
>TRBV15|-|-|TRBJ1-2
CATSRLIGELYGYTF
TGTGCCACCAGCCGTTTGATTGGGGAATTGTATGGCTACACCTTC
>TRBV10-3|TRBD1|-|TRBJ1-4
CAISAIWASQGDEKLFF
TGTGCCATCAGCGCAATCTGGGCATCCCAGGGGGATGAAAAACTGTTTTTT
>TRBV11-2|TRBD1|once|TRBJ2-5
CASSLEGTGYLQETQYF
TGTGCCAGCAGCTTAGAGGGGACAGGGTATCTACAAGAGACCCAGTACTTC
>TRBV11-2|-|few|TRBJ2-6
CASSLRLGAGANVLTF
TGTGCCAGCAGCTTACGGCTTGGGGCTGGGGCCAACGTCCTGACTTTC
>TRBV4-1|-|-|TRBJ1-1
CASSQEGQNTEAFF
TGCGCCAGCAGCCAAGAGGGACAGAACACTGAAGCTTTCTTT
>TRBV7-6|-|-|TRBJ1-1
CASSVTLRTEAFF
TGTGCCAGCAGCGTGACATTAAGAACTGAAGCTTTCTTT
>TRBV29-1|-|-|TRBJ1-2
CSVRTDLIYGYTF
TGCAGCGTTAGGACAGACCTGATCTATGGCTACACCTTC
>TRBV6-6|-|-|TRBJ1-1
CASTKHTGGLEAFF
TGTGCCAGCACCAAACATACCGGGGGGCTTGAAGCTTTCTTT
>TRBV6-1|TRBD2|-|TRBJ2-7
CASSGYGGVEQYF
TGTGCCAGCAGCGGTTATGGGGGGGTCGAGCAGTACTTC
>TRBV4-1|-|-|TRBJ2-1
CASSQVARSSYNEQFF
TGCGCCAGCAGCCAAGTCGCCAGGAGCTCCTACAATGAGCAGTTCTTC
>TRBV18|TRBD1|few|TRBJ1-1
CASSRDRETTFF
TGTGCCAGCTCAAGGGACAGGGAAACGACTTTCTTT
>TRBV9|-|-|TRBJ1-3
CASSVDALGTLIGNTIYF
TGTGCCAGCAGCGTAGATGCCTTAGGGACGTTAATTGGAAACACCATATATTTT
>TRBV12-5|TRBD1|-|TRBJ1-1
CASGLTSGGTEAFF
TGTGCTAGTGGTTTGACCTCAGGGGGCACTGAAGCTTTCTTT
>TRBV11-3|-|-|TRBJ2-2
CASSLDSTAANTGELFF
TGTGCCAGCAGCTTAGATAGTACAGCGGCAAACACCGGGGAGCTGTTTTTT
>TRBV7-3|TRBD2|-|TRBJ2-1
CASSPRSVAGGHEQFF
TGTGCCAGCAGCCCCCGGAGTGTAGCGGGAGGGCATGAGCAGTTCTTC
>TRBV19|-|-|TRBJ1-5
CASSFQEGNQPQHF
TGTGCCAGTAGTTTCCAGGAGGGCAATCAGCCCCAGCATTTT
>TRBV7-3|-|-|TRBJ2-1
CASSLTGGGNEQFF
TGTGCCAGCAGCTTAACGGGAGGGGGTAATGAGCAGTTCTTC
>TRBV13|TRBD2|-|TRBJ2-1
CASSLFSGEPHLYNEQFF
TGTGCCAGCAGCTTATTTAGCGGGGAACCCCACCTCTACAATGAGCAGTTCTTC
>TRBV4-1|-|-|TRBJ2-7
CASSPYFGLSYEQYF
TGCGCCAGCAGCCCCTATTTTGGGCTATCCTACGAGCAGTACTTC
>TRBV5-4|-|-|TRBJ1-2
CASSDSTYRVGYTF
TGTGCCAGCAGCGACAGCACCTACAGGGTTGGCTACACCTTC
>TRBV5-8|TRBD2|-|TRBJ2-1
CASSRLAGPYNEQFF
TGTGCCAGCAGCCGATTAGCGGGTCCGTACAATGAGCAGTTCTTC
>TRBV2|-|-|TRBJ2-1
CASSVWQAYNEQFF
TGTGCCAGCAGTGTTTGGCAGGCCTACAATGAGCAGTTCTTC
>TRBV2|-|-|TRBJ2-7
CASSDISYEQYF
TGTGCCAGCAGTGACATCTCCTACGAGCAGTACTTC
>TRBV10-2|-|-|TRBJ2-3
CASNSPLTQYF
TGCGCCAGCAATAGCCCCCTGACGCAGTATTTT
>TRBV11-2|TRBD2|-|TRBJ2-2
CASSPSSARGVGELFF
TGTGCCAGCAGCCCGTCTAGCGCCCGGGGGGTCGGGGAGCTGTTTTTT
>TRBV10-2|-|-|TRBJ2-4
CASSPSLWRAKNIQYF
TGCGCCAGCAGTCCCTCGCTCTGGCGGGCCAAAAACATTCAGTACTTC
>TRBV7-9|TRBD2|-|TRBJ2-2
CASSLASGRYTGELFF
TGTGCCAGCAGCTTGGCTAGCGGGAGGTATACCGGGGAGCTGTTTTTT
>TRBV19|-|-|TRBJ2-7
CASSIVHDGAYEQYF
TGTGCCAGTAGTATAGTTCACGACGGAGCCTACGAGCAGTACTTC
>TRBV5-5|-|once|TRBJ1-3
CASSLGRLSGNTIYF
TGTGCCAGCAGCCTTGGGCGGCTGTCTGGAAACACCATATATTTT
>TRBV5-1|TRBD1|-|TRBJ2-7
CASSSTGGFYEQYF
TGCGCCAGCAGCTCGACAGGGGGGTTCTACGAGCAGTACTTC
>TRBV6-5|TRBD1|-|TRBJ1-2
CASSLGQIYGYTF
TGTGCCAGCAGCTTGGGACAGATCTATGGCTACACCTTC
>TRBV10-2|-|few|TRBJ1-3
CASSDGAHRNTIYF
TGCGCCAGCAGTGATGGCGCCCATCGAAACACCATATATTTT
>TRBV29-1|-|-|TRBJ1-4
CSVAPGDNLSEKLFF
TGCAGCGTTGCCCCAGGGGATAACTTATCTGAAAAACTGTTTTTT
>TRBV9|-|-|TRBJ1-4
CASSPQGTPTEKLFF
TGTGCCAGCAGCCCACAGGGTACCCCTACAGAAAAACTGTTTTTT
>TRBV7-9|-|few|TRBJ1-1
CASSPPTGPEAFF
TGTGCCAGCAGCCCACCGACAGGACCTGAAGCTTTCTTT
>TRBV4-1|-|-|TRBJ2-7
CASSQEAAFYEQYF
TGCGCCAGCAGCCAAGAGGCAGCCTTCTACGAGCAGTACTTC
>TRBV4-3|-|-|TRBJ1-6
CASSQEALGSPLHF
TGCGCCAGCAGCCAAGAAGCCCTGGGCTCACCCCTCCACTTT
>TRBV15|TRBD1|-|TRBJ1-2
CATAPDRVANYGYTF
TGTGCCACCGCGCCCGACAGGGTCGCTAACTATGGCTACACCTTC
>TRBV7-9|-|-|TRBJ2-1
CASSPGDEQFF
TGTGCCAGCAGCCCGGGGGATGAGCAGTTCTTC
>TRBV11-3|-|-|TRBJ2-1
CASSLAGGAVNEQFF
TGTGCCAGCAGCTTAGCGGGGGGCGCGGTAAATGAGCAGTTCTTC
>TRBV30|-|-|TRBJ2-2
CAWSVGGDTGELFF
TGTGCCTGGAGTGTAGGCGGGGACACCGGGGAGCTGTTTTTT
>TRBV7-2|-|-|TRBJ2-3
CASSWDNTDTQYF
TGTGCCAGCAGCTGGGACAACACAGATACGCAGTACTTT
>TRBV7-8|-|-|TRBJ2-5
CASNLKWGETQYF
TGTGCCAGCAACCTCAAATGGGGGGAGACCCAGTACTTC
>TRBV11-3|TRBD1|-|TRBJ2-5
CASSLDRWDSQETQYF
TGTGCCAGCAGCTTAGATCGGTGGGACAGCCAAGAGACCCAGTACTTC
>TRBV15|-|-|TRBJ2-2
CASADSRWTEELFF
TGTGCCAGCGCGGACAGTCGCTGGACCGAAGAGCTGTTTTTT
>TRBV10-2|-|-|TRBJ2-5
CASSPGFITNLNQETQYF
TGCGCCAGCAGTCCAGGTTTTATAACCAACTTAAACCAAGAGACCCAGTACTTC
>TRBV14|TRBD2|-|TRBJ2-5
CASSPTPGLAGGRIGQETQYF
TGTGCCAGCAGCCCGACCCCGGGACTAGCGGGGGGGCGGATTGGCCAAGAGACCCAGTACTTC
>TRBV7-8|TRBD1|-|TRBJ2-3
CASSSGDRGTDTQYF
TGTGCCAGCAGCTCTGGGGACAGGGGCACAGATACGCAGTATTTT